The 12 T cell receptor beta chains listed next were all sequenced from one sample in a study of naive and memory T cell subsets. Both TRBC1 and TRBC2 were covered by a beta constant-region primer of two equimolar oligonucleotides. The ligated cDNA underwent four PCR rounds using SP2 and nested alpha and beta constant-region primers. TCRdb used MiXCR to reprocess the UMI-ligation and nested PCR reads, holding one entry per CDR3 protein. The sample comprises about 120,000 distinct CDR3 sequences, 35% to 40% of which are singletons, and 0.75% to 1% rests with the top ten. The specimen was central memory CD4+ T cells from blood. The origin of the receptors is a human donor in good health.

V is TRBV28 and J is TRBJ2-7; possible D gene TRBD1, 6 bases. The CDR3 loop spans 15 amino acids. Trimming shortened V by 4 bases and J by 0 bases, and 13 bases separated the two germline ends. CDR1 and CDR2 from the germline V gene are MDHEN and SYDVKM. The CDR3 DNA is TGTGCCAGCAGTTCTCCAGGGGACGGCTCCTACGAGCAGTACTTC. It translates to CASSSPGDGSYEQYF.

This clonotype showed up many times. The V and J genes are TRBV19 and TRBJ2-1; possible D gene TRBD2, 5 bases. Deletions cut 0 bases from V and 4 bases from J, with 19 bases between. The CDR3 covers 18 residues. Germline V gene data show CDR1 as LNHDA and CDR2 as SQIVND (reference sequence). DNA for the CDR3: TGTGCCAGTAGTATAGATCTTCCAGTGGGAGTACTGTACAATGAGCAGTTCTTC. Amino acids: CASSIDLPVGVLYNEQFF.

This clonotype was recorded many times. This rearrangement joins TRBV29-1 to TRBJ1-2, with 9 bases fitting TRBD1. The CDR3 is 14 amino acids. Germline V gives CDR1 SQVTM, CDR2 ANQGSEA. The ends lost 4 bases at V and 6 bases at J; junction bases unmatched: 9. The CDR3 protein is CSVADRGVVDGYTF. The CDR3 region has the DNA TGCAGCGTTGCGGACAGGGGAGTAGTAGATGGCTACACCTTC.

The chain carries TRBV10-3 and TRBJ1-6; 10 bases line up with TRBD1. CDR1 is ENHRY and CDR2 is SYGVKD in the germline V gene. Trimming cost V 7 bases and J 10 bases; bases outside gene matches: 7. There are 14 residues in the CDR3. CDR3: CAINPGQGRSPLHF. The CDR3 nucleotides read TGTGCCATCAACCCGGGACAGGGGCGGTCACCCCTCCACTTT.

This chain uses TRBV6-5 with TRBJ1-4; D ambiguous. Trimming stripped 7 bases from V and 5 bases from J, with 11 bases between. Germline CDR1 reads MNHEY; CDR2 reads SVGAGI. The CDR3 covers 13 residues. CDR3 nucleotides: TGTGCCAGCATGTCGGCGGGAAATGAAAAACTGTTTTTT. Its protein is CASMSAGNEKLFF.

This chain links TRBV7-6 with TRBJ2-4; tentatively, D is TRBD1 (5 bases). Germline V gene data show CDR1 as SGHVS and CDR2 as FNYEAQ. The CDR3 has 14 amino acids. Trimming cost V 5 bases and J 9 bases, with 17 bases left between them. The CDR3 region is CASSRLRQKGIQYF. The CDR3 DNA follows: TGTGCCAGCAGCCGACTTCGACAGAAAGGCATTCAGTACTTC.

The chain links TRBV15 to TRBJ2-6, with D maybe TRBD2 (5 bases). The germline V gene encodes CDR1 LNHNV and CDR2 YYDKDF (reference sequence). This CDR3 is built from 16 residues. Between the trimmed V and J ends, which lost 1 base and 0 bases, there was a span of 7 bases. The CDR3 DNA follows: TGTGCCACCAGCAGAGGCGAGGGCTCTGGGGCCAACGTCCTGACTTTC. Translated: CATSRGEGSGANVLTF.

CDR3 DNA sequence: TGTGCCAGCAGTTCATCCTTAGTAAACACAGATACGCAGTATTTT. This encodes CASSSSLVNTDTQYF. V and J are TRBV9 and TRBJ2-3; no clear D gene. This CDR3 is 15 amino acids long. Germline CDR1 SGDLS, CDR2 YYNGEE. V dropped 5 bases and J dropped 2 bases, with 15 bases sitting between them.

This clonotype has just a few counts. The genes are TRBV7-2 and TRBJ1-6; D uncertain. The CDR3 is 14 residues long. The germline V and J ends were trimmed by 1 base and 10 bases, with 11 bases remaining between them. The V gene's germline CDR1 is SGHTA and CDR2 FQGNSA. CDR3 loop: CASSLGGLESPLHF. CDR3 coding DNA: TGTGCCAGCAGCTTAGGAGGGTTAGAATCACCCCTCCACTTT.

The chain has TRBV30 and TRBJ1-2, with D possibly being TRBD1 (5 bases). CDR3 size: 14 residues. The V gene's germline CDR1 is GTSNPN and CDR2 SVGIG (reference sequence). V lost 1 base to trimming and J lost 5 bases, with 14 bases between them. The DNA for the CDR3 is TGTGCCTGGAGTGAGCCTCTGACAGCTTATGGCTACACCTTC. Encoded protein: CAWSEPLTAYGYTF.

The chain employs TRBV6-5 and TRBJ2-7; D may be TRBD2 (6 bases). This CDR3 has 14 amino acids. The germline V gene encodes CDR1 MNHEY and CDR2 SVGAGI. Trimming removed 0 bases at V and 2 bases at J, with 8 bases between. The CDR3 loop reads CASSYSGGPYEQYF. The CDR3 nucleotides read TGTGCCAGCAGTTACTCTGGAGGGCCCTACGAGCAGTACTTC.

The V call is TRBV20-1, the J call TRBJ2-3; D remains ambiguous. V lost 6 bases and J lost 4, with 14 bases in between. The germline V gene encodes CDR1 DFQATT and CDR2 SNEGSKA (reference sequence). The CDR3 is 13 amino acids. CDR3 coding DNA: TGCAGTGCAATCAAAGGGTCCGCAGATACGCAGTATTTT. Protein: CSAIKGSADTQYF.